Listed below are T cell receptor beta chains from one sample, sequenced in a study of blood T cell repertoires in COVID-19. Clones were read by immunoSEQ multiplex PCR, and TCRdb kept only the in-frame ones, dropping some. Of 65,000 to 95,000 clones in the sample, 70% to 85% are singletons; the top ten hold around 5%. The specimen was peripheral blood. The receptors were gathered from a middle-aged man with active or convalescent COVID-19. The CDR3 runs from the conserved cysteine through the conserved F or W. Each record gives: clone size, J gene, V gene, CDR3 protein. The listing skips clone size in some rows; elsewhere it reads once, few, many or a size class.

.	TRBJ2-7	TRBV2	CASSEALLAYEQYF
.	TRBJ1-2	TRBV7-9	CASSPTQGLGYGYTF
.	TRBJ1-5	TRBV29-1	CSVAGNGQPQHF
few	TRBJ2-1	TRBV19	CASKAGAHYNEQFF
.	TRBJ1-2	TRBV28	CASSSYGGLGYGYTF
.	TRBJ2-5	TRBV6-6	CASRLAGGQETQYF
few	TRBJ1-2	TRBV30	CATGPSRTRGGYTF
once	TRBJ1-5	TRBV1	CTSSQDLGTHSNQPQHF
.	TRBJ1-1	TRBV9	CASSAVPGGEAFF
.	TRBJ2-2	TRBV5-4	CASSVGGPGTGELFF
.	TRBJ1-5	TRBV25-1	CASSWTGLNQPQHF
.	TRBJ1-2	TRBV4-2	CASSQGMDRRGYTF
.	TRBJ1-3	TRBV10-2	CATSRDAGSGNTIYF
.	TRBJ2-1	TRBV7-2	CASSLVAGNNEQFF
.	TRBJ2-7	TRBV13	CASTYRETGEQYF
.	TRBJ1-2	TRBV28	CASSRERYGYTF
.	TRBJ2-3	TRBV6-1	CASSEPRRAPDTQYF
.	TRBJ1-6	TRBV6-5	CASSPQGNSPLHF
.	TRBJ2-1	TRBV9	CASSVVGADYNEQFF
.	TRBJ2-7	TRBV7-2	CASSLVTQGWQQYF
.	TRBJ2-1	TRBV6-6	CASINSGNEQFF
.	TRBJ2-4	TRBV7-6	CASSLGQGGNIQYF
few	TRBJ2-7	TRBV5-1	CASSLGRTGYYEQYF
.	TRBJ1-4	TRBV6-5	CASRGWTENEKLFF
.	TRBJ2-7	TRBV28	CATLRVDRADF
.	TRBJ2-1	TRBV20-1	CSASGDIRRFF
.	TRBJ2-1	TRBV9	CASSVVGDLNNEQFF
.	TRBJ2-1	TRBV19	CASRLTGTVEQFF
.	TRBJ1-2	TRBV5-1	CASSSYQGLPNYGYTF
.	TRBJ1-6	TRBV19	CASSINTGTVNNSPLHF
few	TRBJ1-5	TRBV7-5	CARRSPSRTYSNQPQHF
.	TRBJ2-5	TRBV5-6	CASSRDGTGRETQYF
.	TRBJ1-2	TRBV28	CASTRGQYDYGYTF
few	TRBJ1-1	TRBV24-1	CATSGIEAFF
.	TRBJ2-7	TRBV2	CASLAGGNAYEQYF
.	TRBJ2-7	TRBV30	CAWSPGQGSSYEQYF
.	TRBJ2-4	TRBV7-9	CASSSQTLAKNIQYF
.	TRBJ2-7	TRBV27	CASSLGRAYEQYF
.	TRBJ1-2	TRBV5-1	CASSLGQANYGYTF
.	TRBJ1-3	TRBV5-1	CASSEGTATAGNTIYF
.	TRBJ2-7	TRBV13	CASSLRGGAQLEQYF
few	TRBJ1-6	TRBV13	CASSFSQGGYNSPLHF
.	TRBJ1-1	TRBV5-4	CASSLDGTGLAWNTEAFF
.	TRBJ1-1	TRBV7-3	CASSEGWDTEAFF
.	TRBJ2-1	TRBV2	CASSRGLALNEQFF
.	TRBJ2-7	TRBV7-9	CASSRLKGQGADEQYF
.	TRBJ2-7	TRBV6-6	CASSYGRGYEQYF
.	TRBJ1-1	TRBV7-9	CASSLVPYEAFF
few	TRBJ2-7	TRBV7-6	CASSLGTGAYEQYF
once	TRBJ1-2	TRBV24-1	CATSDSGTVNGYTF
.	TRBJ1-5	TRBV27	CASSQTGLKQPQHF
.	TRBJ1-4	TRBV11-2	CASSTRGTGEEKLFF
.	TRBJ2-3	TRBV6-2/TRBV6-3	CASSLRGADTQYF
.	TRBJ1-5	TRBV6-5	CASSYSFNQPQHF
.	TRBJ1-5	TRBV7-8	CASSLLAGYDQPQHF